The text below deals with one T cell receptor (gamma chain). This sample is part of a study of gamma-delta T cells after stem cell transplantation. V trimming: 4 bases; J trimming: 0 bases; junction bases outside the gene matches: 3. CDR3 length: 13 amino acids. Germline V gene sequence: CDR1 VTNTFY, CDR2 YDVSTARD (reference sequence). TCRdb re-processed the RT-PCR reads using CATT. This table has about 5,000 gamma-chain clones, roughly a fifth appearing once. Source material: gamma-delta T cells. V is TRGV3 and J is TRGJ1 or TRGJ2. This TCR came from a human donor. It is not recorded whose cells these are; they may come from a transplant donor. CDR3 sequence reads: CATWEWNYYKKLF. CDR3 in DNA: TGTGCCACCTGGGAGTGGAATTATTATAAGAAACTCTTT.